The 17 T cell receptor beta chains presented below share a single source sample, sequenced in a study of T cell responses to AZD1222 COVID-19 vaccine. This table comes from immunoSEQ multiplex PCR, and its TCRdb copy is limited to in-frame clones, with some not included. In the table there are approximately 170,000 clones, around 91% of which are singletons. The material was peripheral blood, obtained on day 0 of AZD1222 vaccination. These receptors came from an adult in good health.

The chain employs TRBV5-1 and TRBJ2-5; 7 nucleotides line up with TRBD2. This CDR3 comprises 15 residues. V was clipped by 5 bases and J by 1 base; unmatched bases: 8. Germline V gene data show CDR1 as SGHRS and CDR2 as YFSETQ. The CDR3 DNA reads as TGCGCCAGCAGGCGGGACGGGGGGACCCAAGAGACCCAGTACTTC. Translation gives CASRRDGGTQETQYF.

The CDR3 DNA reads TGTGCCAGCAGCCCCCATCCCAATGAGCAGTTCTTC. It codes for CASSPHPNEQFF. The chain recombines TRBV7-9 with TRBJ2-1; D is ambiguous. V was clipped by 5 bases and J by 6 bases, with 8 bases between them. The germline V gene has CDR1 SEHNR and CDR2 FQNEAQ (reference sequence). The CDR3 consists of 12 residues.

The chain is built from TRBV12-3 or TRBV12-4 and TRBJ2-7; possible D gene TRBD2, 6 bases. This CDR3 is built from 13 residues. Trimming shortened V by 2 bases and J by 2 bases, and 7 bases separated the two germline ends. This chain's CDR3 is CASSLRETYEQYF. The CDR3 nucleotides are TGTGCCAGCAGTTTACGGGAGACCTACGAGCAGTACTTC.

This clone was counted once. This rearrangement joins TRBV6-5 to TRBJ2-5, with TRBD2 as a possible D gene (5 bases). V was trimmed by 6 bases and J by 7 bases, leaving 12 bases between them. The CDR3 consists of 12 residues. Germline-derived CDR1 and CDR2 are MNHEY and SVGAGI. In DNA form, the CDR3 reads TGTGCCAGCAGGCAGGACTTGGGGACCCAGTACTTC. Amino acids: CASRQDLGTQYF.

Here the CDR3 reads CASSEEGQNTGELFF. Written as DNA, the CDR3 is TGTGCCAGCAGTGAGGAGGGACAAAACACCGGGGAGCTGTTTTTT. This chain uses TRBV2 with TRBJ2-2, with D perhaps being TRBD1 or TRBD2 (6 bases each). CDR1 and CDR2 (germline): SNHLY, FYNNEI. The CDR3 length is 15 residues. Trimming cost V 3 bases and J 2 bases, with 10 bases left between them.

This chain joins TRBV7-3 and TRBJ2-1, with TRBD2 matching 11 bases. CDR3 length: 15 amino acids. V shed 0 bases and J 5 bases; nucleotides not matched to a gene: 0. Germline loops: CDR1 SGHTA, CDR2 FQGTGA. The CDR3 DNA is TGTGCCAGCAGCTTAACGACTAGCGGGGACAATGAGCAGTTCTTC. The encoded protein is CASSLTTSGDNEQFF. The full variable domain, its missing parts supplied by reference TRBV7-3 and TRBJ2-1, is GAGVSQTPSNKVTEKGKYVELRCDPISGHTALYWYRQSLGQGPEFLIYFQGTGAADDSGLPNDRFFAVRPEGSVSTLKIQRTERGDSAVYLCASSLTTSGDNEQFFGPGTRLTVL.

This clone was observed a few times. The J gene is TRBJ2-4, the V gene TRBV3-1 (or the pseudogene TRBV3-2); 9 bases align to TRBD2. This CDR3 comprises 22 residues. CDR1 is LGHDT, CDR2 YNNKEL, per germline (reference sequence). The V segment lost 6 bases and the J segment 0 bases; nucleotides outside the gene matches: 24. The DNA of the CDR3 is TGTGCCAGCAGGAAATCTGGGGTTAGCGGGGGAACGGACAGACTAGCCAAAAACATTCAGTACTTC. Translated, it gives CASRKSGVSGGTDRLAKNIQYF.

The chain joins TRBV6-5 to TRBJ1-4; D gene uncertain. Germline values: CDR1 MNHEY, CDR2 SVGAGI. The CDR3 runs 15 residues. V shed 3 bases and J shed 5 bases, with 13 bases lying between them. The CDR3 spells CASSYDRAPNEKLFF. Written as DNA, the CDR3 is TGTGCCAGCAGTTATGATAGGGCCCCAAATGAAAAACTGTTTTTT.

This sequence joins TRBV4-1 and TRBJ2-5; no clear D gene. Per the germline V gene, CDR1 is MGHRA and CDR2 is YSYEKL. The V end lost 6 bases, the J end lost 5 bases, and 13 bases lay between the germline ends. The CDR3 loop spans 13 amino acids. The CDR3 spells CASRTLWLETQYF. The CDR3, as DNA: TGCGCCAGCAGAACATTATGGCTTGAGACCCAGTACTTC.

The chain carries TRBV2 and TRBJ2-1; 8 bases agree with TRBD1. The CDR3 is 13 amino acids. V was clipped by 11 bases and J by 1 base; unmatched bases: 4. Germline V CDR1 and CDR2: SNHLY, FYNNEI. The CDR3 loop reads CALDRGSYNEQFF. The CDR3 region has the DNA TGTGCCTTAGACAGGGGATCCTACAATGAGCAGTTCTTC.

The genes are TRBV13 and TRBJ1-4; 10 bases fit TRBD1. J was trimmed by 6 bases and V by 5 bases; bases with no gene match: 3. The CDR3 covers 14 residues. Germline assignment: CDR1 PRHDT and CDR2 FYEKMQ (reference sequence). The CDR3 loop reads CASSLGQGDEKLFF. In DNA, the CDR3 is TGTGCCAGCAGCCTCGGACAGGGGGATGAAAAACTGTTTTTT.

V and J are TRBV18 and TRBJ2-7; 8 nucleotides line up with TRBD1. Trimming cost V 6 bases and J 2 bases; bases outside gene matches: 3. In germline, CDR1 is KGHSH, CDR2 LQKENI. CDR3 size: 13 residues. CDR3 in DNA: TGTGCCAGCTCGAGGGACAGGACCTACGAGCAGTACTTC. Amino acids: CASSRDRTYEQYF.

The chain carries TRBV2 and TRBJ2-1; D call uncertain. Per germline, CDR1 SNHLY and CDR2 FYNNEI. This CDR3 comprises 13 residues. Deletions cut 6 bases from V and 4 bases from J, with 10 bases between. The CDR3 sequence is CASSQGRYNEQFF. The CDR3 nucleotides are TGTGCCAGCAGCCAAGGCCGGTACAATGAGCAGTTCTTC.

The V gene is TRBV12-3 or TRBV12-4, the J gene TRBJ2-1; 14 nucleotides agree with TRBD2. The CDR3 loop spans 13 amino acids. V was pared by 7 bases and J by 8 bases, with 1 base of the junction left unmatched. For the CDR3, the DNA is TGTGCCAGCACGACTAGCGGGAGGGATGAGCAGTTCTTC. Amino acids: CASTTSGRDEQFF.

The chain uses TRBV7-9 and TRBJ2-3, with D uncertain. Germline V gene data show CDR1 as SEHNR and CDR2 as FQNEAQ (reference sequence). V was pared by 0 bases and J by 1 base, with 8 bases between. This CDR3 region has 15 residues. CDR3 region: CASSLAFRGTDTQYF. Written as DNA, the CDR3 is TGTGCCAGCAGCTTAGCGTTCCGGGGCACAGATACGCAGTATTTT.

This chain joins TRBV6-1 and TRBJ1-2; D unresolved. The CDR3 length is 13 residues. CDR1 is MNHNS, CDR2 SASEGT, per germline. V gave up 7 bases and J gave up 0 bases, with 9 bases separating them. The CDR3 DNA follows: TGTGCCAGCAACTCGGACCCTAACTATGGCTACACCTTC. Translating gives CASNSDPNYGYTF.

In DNA, the CDR3 is TGTGCCAGCAGTGAAGCTACAGGGAGTGGCTACACCTTC. Its protein is CASSEATGSGYTF. V usage is TRBV6-1 and J usage is TRBJ1-2; D is possibly TRBD1 (6 bases). The germline V gene encodes CDR1 MNHNS and CDR2 SASEGT. V shed 0 bases and J shed 7 bases, with 9 bases lying between them. The CDR3 has 13 amino acids.